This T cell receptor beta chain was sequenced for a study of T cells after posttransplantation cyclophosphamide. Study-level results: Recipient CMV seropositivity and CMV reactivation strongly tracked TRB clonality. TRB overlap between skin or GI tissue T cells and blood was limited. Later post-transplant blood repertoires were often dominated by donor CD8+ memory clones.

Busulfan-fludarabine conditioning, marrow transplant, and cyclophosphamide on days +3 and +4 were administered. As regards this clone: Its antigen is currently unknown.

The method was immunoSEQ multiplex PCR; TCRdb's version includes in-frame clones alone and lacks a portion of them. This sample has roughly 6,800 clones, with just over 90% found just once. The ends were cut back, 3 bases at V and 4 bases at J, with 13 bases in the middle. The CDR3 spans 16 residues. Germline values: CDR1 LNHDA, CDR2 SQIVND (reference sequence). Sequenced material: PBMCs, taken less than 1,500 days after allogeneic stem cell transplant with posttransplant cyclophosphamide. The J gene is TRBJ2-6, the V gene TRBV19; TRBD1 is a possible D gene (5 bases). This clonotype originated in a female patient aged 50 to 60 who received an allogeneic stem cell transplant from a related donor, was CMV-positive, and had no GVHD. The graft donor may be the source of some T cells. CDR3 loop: CASSILQGSGANVLTF. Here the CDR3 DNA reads TGTGCCAGTAGTATCCTTCAGGGCTCCGGGGCCAACGTCCTGACTTTC.